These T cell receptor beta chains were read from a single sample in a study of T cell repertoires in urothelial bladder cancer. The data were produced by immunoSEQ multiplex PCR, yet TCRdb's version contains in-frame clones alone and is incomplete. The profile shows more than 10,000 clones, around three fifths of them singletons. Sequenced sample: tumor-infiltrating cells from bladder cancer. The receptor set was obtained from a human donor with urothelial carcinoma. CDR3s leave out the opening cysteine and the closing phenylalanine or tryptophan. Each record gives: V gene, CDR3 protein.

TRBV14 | ASSLRRGGLYNEQF
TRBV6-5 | ASSYDYSGANVLT
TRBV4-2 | ASSQDSGAGSRGGTQY
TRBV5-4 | ASSLFDGSTAGYT
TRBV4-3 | ASSHSNTEAF
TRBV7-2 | ASSSTGGRDTQY
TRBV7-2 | ASSLVFTDTQY
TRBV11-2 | ASSPRRVAGLQETQY
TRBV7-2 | ASSQTRDSNQPQH
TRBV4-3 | ASSQDRAAYYGYT
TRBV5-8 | ASSLSMGAKTEAF
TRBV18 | ASSPNHGRWGETQY
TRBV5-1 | ASSLGGGETQY
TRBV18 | ASSAPVRARRTEAF
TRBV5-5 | ASSLAALSRGGDQPQH
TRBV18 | ASSPGDNQPQH
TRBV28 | ASSLTGGGTQY